These 9 T cell receptor beta chains came from one sample sequenced in a study of regulatory T cells in long-lasting Graves disease. Time point specified: newly diagnosed GD, antithyroid drugs for less than 3 months. From PBMCs, RNA was extracted and then used to make the TCR library. iRepertoire HTBI primers and Arm-PCR of CDR3 regions built TCR beta libraries. Each CDR3 protein is one row after TCRdb ran MiXCR on the multiplex PCR reads. The sample consists of fewer than 650,000 distinct CDR3 sequences, 15% to 20% of them appearing once. The data also belong to a second study, concerning T cells in Graves' hyperthyroidism and ophthalmopathy.

The source material was peripheral blood mononuclear cells (PBMCs), sampled at new diagnosis, from a patient treated with antithyroid drugs. Receptors were obtained from a man between 18 and 35 years old with Graves disease.

This clonotype was picked up many times. V usage is TRBV12-3 or TRBV12-4 and J usage is TRBJ2-5; D possibly corresponds to TRBD2 (5 bases). The CDR3 has 14 amino acids. The V gene lost 2 bases and the J gene lost 4 bases, with 11 bases spanning the gap. CDR3 loop: CASSLLRAGETQYF. DNA of the CDR3: TGTGCCAGCAGTTTACTTCGGGCGGGAGAGACCCAGTACTTC.

This clonotype was counted only a few times. This chain uses TRBV30 with TRBJ1-5; D might be TRBD1 (5 bases). Germline values: CDR1 GTSNPN, CDR2 SVGIG (reference sequence). CDR3 length equals 16 residues. The ends were cut back, 1 base at V and 0 bases at J, with 13 bases in the middle. CDR3 protein: CAWSDGRGYSNQPQHF. The CDR3 nucleotides are TGTGCCTGGAGTGACGGGAGGGGCTATAGCAATCAGCCCCAGCATTTT. Drawing the rest from reference TRBV30 and TRBJ1-5, the complete variable domain is SQTIHQWPATLVQPVGSPLSLECTVEGTSNPNLYWYRQAAGRGLQLLFYSVGIGQISSEVPQNLSASRPQDRQFILSSKKLLLSDSGFYLCAWSDGRGYSNQPQHFGDGTRLSIL.

About this clonotype: This may be a read error: a much more frequent sequence differs by one nucleotide. The rearrangement joins TRBV27 to TRBJ2-7, with unresolved D. The CDR3 length is 14 residues. V was trimmed by 8 bases and J by 2 bases, leaving 16 bases between them. Germline V gene data show CDR1 as MNHEY and CDR2 as SMNVEV (reference sequence). CDR3 in DNA: TGTGCCAGCTCTCCGTCCCTAGTCACCTACGAGCAGTACTTC. It yields the protein CASSPSLVTYEQYF.

This clonotype was counted between two and nine times. The V and J genes are TRBV24-1 and TRBJ2-3; TRBD2 matches 9 bases. Germline V gives CDR1 KGHDR, CDR2 SFDVKD. The J segment lost 3 bases and the V segment lost 5 bases, leaving 8 bases of the junction unmatched. The CDR3 has 16 residues. The CDR3 spells CATSAAGGPPTDTQYF. Written as DNA, the CDR3 is TGTGCCACCAGTGCGGCGGGAGGGCCCCCAACAGATACGCAGTATTTT.

This clonotype has ten or more counts. V and J are TRBV6-2 or TRBV6-3 and TRBJ2-1; TRBD1 aligns across 11 bases. CDR3 length equals 16 residues. V lost 5 bases to trimming and J lost 7 bases; unmatched junction nucleotides: 10. Germline V lookup: CDR1 MNHEY, CDR2 SVGEGT. Here the CDR3 reads CASSPIGQGAPNEQFF. The CDR3 DNA follows: TGTGCCAGCAGTCCTATCGGACAGGGGGCTCCGAATGAGCAGTTCTTC.

This clonotype appeared many times. The chain combines TRBV27 with TRBJ2-5; 7 nucleotides line up with TRBD1. V was clipped by 7 bases and J by 4 bases; unmatched bases: 6. The CDR3 loop spans 13 amino acids. Germline V gives CDR1 MNHEY, CDR2 SMNVEV (reference sequence). CDR3 residues: CASTPRGRETQYF. In DNA, the CDR3 is TGTGCCAGCACCCCGAGGGGGCGAGAGACCCAGTACTTC.

This clonotype was counted ten times or more. The rearrangement uses TRBV30 and TRBJ1-5, with 8 bases aligning to TRBD1. CDR1 and CDR2 from the germline V gene are GTSNPN and SVGIG (reference sequence). There are 13 residues in the CDR3. The junction had 6 bases not matched to a gene; V was cut back by 5 bases and J by 6 bases. For the CDR3, the DNA is TGTGCCTGGGCAGGGGGCGCGGGTCAGCCCCAGCATTTT. Amino acids: CAWAGGAGQPQHF.

This chain connects TRBV7-3 to TRBJ2-1, with TRBD2 matching 7 bases. Germline loops: CDR1 SGHTA, CDR2 FQGTGA. The trim removed 1 base at V and 2 bases at J, leaving 5 bases unmatched. The CDR3 contains 16 residues. The CDR3 DNA follows: TGTGCCAGCAGCTTAAGTGCGGGAGCTGCCTACAATGAGCAGTTCTTC. It specifies CASSLSAGAAYNEQFF.

Only a few counts were recorded for this clonotype. V usage is TRBV20-1 and J usage is TRBJ2-1; D ambiguous. This CDR3 region has 15 residues. V gave up 0 bases and J gave up 5 bases, with 14 bases separating them. Germline-derived CDR1 and CDR2 are DFQATT and SNEGSKA (reference sequence). The CDR3 protein is CSARDPIRIDNEQFF. The CDR3 bases are TGCAGTGCTAGAGATCCTATCCGGATAGACAATGAGCAGTTCTTC.